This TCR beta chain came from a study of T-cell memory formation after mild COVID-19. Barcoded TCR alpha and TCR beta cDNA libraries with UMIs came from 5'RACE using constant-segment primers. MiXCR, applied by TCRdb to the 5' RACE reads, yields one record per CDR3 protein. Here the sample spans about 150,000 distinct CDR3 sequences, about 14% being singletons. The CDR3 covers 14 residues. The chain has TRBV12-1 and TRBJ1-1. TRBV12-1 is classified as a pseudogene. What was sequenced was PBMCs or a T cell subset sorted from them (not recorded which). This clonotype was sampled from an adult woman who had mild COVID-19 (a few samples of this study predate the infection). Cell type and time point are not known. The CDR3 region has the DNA TGTGCCAGCTCACTAATCCAGCGGAACACTGAAGCTTTCTTT. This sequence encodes CASSLIQRNTEAFF.